Listed below are T cell receptor beta chains from one sample, sequenced in a study of identical twins. Via MiXCR, TCRdb re-called the 5' RACE reads, giving one row per CDR3 protein. The sample carries 500,000 to 550,000 distinct CDR3 sequences, approximately 22% recorded once. These data also featured in a second study, about T cells expressing NK-cell markers.

Sequenced material: CD4+ T cells sorted from blood. Receptors were obtained from a woman aged 18-30 years in good health. Both conserved end residues are part of each CDR3. D genes are given only for firm matches. Clone size is not always given. Where it is, it says once, few, many or a class for expanded clones.

>.|.|TRBJ2-7|TRBV20-1
TGCAGTGCCACATACCCGGGGGACTACGAGCAGTACTTC
CSATYPGDYEQYF
>few|TRBD1|TRBJ2-1|TRBV5-1
TGCGCCAGCAGCTGGGGGCAGGGGGCGAGCTCCTACAATGAGCAGTTCTTC
CASSWGQGASSYNEQFF
>.|.|TRBJ2-7|TRBV9
TGTGCCAGCAGCGTAGAAGACAGCCAGCAGTACTTC
CASSVEDSQQYF
>few|.|TRBJ2-4|TRBV12-3/TRBV12-4
TGTGCCAGCAGTCTAACCGGGCCTACCAAAAACATTCAGTACTTC
CASSLTGPTKNIQYF
>few|TRBD2|TRBJ2-5|TRBV7-9
TGTGCCAGCAGCTGGACTAGCGGGGGCGGAGAGACCCAGTACTTC
CASSWTSGGGETQYF
>.|.|TRBJ2-5|TRBV2
TGTGCCAGCACCTGGGTGTGGGGAGAGACCCAGTACTTC
CASTWVWGETQYF
>.|TRBD1|TRBJ2-7|TRBV6-5
TGTGCCAGCAGTTCCCGGGACAGGGTGTACTACGAGCAGTACTTC
CASSSRDRVYYEQYF
>few|.|TRBJ2-3|TRBV3-1
TGTGCCAGCAGCCAAGAAGGTTACGGGCGGACAGATACGCAGTATTTT
CASSQEGYGRTDTQYF
>few|TRBD2|TRBJ2-3|TRBV5-6
TGTGCCAGCAGCTCCGTCGTGAGCGGGAGAGGGGATACGCAGTATTTT
CASSSVVSGRGDTQYF
>.|TRBD1|TRBJ2-2|TRBV3-1
TGTGCCAGCAGGAAAACAGGGGGCCACGGGGAGCTGTTTTTT
CASRKTGGHGELFF
>.|.|TRBJ2-3|TRBV7-3
TGTGCCAGCAGCTTAACAGGCCCGGCCGATACGCAGTATTTT
CASSLTGPADTQYF
>.|.|TRBJ1-1|TRBV6-5
TGTGCCAGCAGTTACCGGATTCAGGGGATCAGGACTGAAGCTTTCTTT
CASSYRIQGIRTEAFF